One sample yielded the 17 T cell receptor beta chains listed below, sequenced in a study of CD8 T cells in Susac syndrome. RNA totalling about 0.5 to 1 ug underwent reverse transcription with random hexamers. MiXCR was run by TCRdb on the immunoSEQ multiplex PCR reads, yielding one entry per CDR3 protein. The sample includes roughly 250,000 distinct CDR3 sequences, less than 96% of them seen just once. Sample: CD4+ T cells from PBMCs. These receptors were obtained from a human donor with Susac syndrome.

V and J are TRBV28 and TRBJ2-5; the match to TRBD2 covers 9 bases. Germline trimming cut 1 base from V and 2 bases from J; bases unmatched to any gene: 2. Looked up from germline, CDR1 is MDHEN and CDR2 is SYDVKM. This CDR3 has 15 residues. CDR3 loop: CASSLSTSGQETQYF. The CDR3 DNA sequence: TGTGCCAGCAGTTTATCGACTAGCGGACAAGAGACCCAGTACTTC.

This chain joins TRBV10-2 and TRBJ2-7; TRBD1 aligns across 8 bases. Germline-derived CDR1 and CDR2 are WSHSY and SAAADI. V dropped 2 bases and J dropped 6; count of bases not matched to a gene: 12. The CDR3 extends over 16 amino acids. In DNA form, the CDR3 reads TGCGCCAGCAGTGAGCCAGGAATAAGACAGGGGAGCGAGCAGTACTTC. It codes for CASSEPGIRQGSEQYF.

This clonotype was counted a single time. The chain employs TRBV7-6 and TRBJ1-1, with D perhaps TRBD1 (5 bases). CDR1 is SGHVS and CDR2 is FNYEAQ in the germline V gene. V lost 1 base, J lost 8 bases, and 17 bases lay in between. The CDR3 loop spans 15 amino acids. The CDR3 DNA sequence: TGTGCCAGCAGCTTAGACGAGTCAGGGTTTCGCGAAGCTTTCTTT. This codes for CASSLDESGFREAFF.

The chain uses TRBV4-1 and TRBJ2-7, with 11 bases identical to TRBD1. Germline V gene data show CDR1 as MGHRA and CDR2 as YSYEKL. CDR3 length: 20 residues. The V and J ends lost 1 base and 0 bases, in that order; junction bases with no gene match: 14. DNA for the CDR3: TGCGCCAGCAGCCAAGGGGGAAGGACAGGGGGCTTCAGGAGCTCCTACGAGCAGTACTTC. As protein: CASSQGGRTGGFRSSYEQYF.

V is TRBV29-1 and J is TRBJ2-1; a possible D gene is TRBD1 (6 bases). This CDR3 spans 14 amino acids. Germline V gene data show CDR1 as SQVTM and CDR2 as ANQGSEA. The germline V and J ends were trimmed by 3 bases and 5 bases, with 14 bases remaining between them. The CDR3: CSVDRGQHDNEQFF. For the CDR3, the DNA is TGCAGCGTTGACAGGGGCCAACACGACAATGAGCAGTTCTTC.

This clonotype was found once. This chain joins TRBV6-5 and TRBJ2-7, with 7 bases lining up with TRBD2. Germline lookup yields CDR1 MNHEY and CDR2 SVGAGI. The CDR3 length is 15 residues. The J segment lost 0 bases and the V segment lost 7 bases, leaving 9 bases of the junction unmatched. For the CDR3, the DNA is TGTGCCAGCAACACTGGCGCTAGCGGCTCCTACGAGCAGTACTTC. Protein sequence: CASNTGASGSYEQYF.

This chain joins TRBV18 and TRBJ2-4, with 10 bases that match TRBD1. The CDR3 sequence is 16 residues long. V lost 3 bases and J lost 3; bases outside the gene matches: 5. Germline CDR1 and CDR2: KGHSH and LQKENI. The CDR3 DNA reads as TGTGCCAGCTCACCGGCGGGACAGGGGCTCAAAAACATTCAGTACTTC. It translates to CASSPAGQGLKNIQYF.

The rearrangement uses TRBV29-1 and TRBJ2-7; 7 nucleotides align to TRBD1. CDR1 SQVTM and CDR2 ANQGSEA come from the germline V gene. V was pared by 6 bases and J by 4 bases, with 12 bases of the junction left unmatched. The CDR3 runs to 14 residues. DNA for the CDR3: TGCAGCGTCCTGATCCCGACAGGGATTTACGAGCAGTACTTC. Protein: CSVLIPTGIYEQYF.

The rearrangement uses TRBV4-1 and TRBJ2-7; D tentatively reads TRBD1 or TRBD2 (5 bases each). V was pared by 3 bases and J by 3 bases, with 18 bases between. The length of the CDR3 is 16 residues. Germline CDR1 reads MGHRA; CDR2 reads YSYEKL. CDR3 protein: CASSQLLRDGSYEQYF. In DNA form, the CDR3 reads TGCGCCAGCAGCCAGCTTCTCCGGGACGGAAGCTACGAGCAGTACTTC.

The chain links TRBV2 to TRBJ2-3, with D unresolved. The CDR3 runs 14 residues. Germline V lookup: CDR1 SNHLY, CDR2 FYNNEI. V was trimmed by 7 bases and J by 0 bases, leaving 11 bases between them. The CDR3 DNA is TGTGCCAGCAAAGTTGAATTTAGCACAGATACGCAGTATTTT. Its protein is CASKVEFSTDTQYF.

CDR3 nucleotide sequence: TGTGCCAGCAGCCAAGTTGCGGGGAGCTCCTACAATGAGCAGTTCTTC. Translating gives CASSQVAGSSYNEQFF. The chain combines TRBV14 with TRBJ2-1; possibly TRBD2 for D (6 bases). This CDR3 is 16 amino acids long. CDR1 is SGHDN and CDR2 is FVKESK in the germline V gene. Trimming shortened V by 1 base and J by 0 bases, and 10 bases separated the two germline ends. The whole variable domain, remainder taken from reference TRBV14 and TRBJ2-1, is EAGVTQFPSHSVIEKGQTVTLRCDPISGHDNLYWYRRVMGKEIKFLLHFVKESKQDESGMPNNRFLAERTGGTYSTLKVQPAELEDSGVYFCASSQVAGSSYNEQFFGPGTRLTVL.

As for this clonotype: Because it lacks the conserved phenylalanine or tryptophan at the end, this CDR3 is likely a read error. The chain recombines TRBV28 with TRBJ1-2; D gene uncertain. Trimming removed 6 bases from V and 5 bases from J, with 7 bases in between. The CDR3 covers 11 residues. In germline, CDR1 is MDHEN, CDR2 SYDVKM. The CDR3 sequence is CASRPRYGYTS. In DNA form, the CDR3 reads TGTGCCAGCAGGCCTCGGTATGGCTACACCTCC.

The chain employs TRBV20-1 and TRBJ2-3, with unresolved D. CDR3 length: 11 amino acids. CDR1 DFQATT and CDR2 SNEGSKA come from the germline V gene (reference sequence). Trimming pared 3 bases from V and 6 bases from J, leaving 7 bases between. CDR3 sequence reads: CSASPRDTQYF. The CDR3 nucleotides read TGCAGTGCTAGCCCGAGGGATACGCAGTATTTT.

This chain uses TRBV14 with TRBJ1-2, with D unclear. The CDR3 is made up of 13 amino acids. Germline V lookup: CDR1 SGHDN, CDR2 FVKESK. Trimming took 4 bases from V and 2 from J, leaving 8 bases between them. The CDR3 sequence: CASSLDINYGYTF. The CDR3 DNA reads TGTGCCAGCAGCCTGGATATAAACTATGGCTACACCTTC.

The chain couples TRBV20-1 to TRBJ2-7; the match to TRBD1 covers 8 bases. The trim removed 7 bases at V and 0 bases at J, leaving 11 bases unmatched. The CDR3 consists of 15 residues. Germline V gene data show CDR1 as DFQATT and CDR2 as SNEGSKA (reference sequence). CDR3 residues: CSVDRDIRSSYEQYF. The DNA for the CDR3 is TGCAGTGTGGACAGGGATATTCGTTCCTCCTACGAGCAGTACTTC.

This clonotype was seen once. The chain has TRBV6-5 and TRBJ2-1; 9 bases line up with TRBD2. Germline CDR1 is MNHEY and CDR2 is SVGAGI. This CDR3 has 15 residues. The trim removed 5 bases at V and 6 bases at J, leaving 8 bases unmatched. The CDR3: CASSTGLAQTNEQFF. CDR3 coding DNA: TGTGCCAGCAGTACGGGACTAGCCCAAACCAATGAGCAGTTCTTC.

CDR3 region: CATSDSTSGETQYF. The CDR3 bases are TGTGCCACCAGTGACTCCACTAGCGGAGAGACCCAGTACTTC. The chain joins TRBV24-1 to TRBJ2-5, with 8 bases fitting TRBD2. V lost 4 bases and J lost 4; bases outside the gene matches: 4. This CDR3 comprises 14 residues. Per the germline V gene, CDR1 is KGHDR and CDR2 is SFDVKD.